These 9 T cell receptor beta chains originate from one sample sequenced in a study of blood T cell repertoires in COVID-19. Generated by immunoSEQ multiplex PCR, the TCRdb table keeps only in-frame clones and is missing some. The data hold roughly 260,000 clones, with around 87% observed a single time. Input material: peripheral blood. The receptors derive from a woman aged 50 to 60 with acute or convalescent COVID-19.

The J gene is TRBJ2-1, the V gene TRBV9; possibly TRBD2 for D (5 bases). V was clipped by 0 bases and J by 8 bases, with 12 bases between them. This CDR3 has 14 residues. Germline V gene data show CDR1 as SGDLS and CDR2 as YYNGEE. The CDR3 protein is CASSVDGLADEQFF. CDR3 sequence (DNA): TGTGCCAGCAGCGTAGATGGGCTAGCCGATGAGCAGTTCTTC.

This sequence joins TRBV7-2 and TRBJ1-6; D is uncertain. The germline gives CDR1 SGHTA, CDR2 FQGNSA. This CDR3 spans 15 amino acids. V was shortened by 2 bases and J by 5 bases, with 10 bases between the two germline ends. The CDR3 DNA is TGTGCCAGCAGCTTACTGAGAATGGATAATTCACCCCTCCACTTT. It yields the protein CASSLLRMDNSPLHF.

The V and J genes are TRBV9 and TRBJ2-1; 7 bases line up with TRBD2. The CDR3 is made up of 19 amino acids. Per germline, CDR1 SGDLS and CDR2 YYNGEE. V shed 3 bases and J 8 bases; nucleotides not matched to a gene: 23. CDR3 in amino acids: CASSAGFRRGSGSVYEQFF. CDR3 sequence (DNA): TGTGCCAGCAGCGCCGGCTTTAGGAGGGGTAGCGGGTCGGTGTATGAGCAGTTCTTC. Drawing the rest from reference TRBV9 and TRBJ2-1, the complete variable domain is DSGVTQTPKHLITATGQRVTLRCSPRSGDLSVYWYQQSLDQGLQFLIQYYNGEERAKGNILERFSAQQFPDLHSELNLSSLELGDSALYFCASSAGFRRGSGSVYEQFFGPGTRLTVL.

This clone was counted only a few times. The chain links TRBV21-1 to TRBJ2-7; the DNA was not used to check the table's D call, TRBD2. TRBV21-1 is recorded as a pseudogene. The CDR3 sequence is 17 residues long. CDR3 in amino acids: CASSKAQRWRVAGEQYF. The CDR3 DNA reads as TGTGCCAGCAGCAAAGCGCAACGCTGGCGGGTAGCTGGGGAGCAGTACTTC.

The chain is built from TRBV27 and TRBJ1-4; 7 bases are a match to TRBD1. The V gene end was trimmed by 10 bases and the J gene end by 5 bases; junction bases not matched to a gene: 10. The CDR3 is 14 amino acids. The germline V gene encodes CDR1 MNHEY and CDR2 SMNVEV (reference sequence). The CDR3 region has the DNA TGTGCCAAAAGACCGGGACAGTTGAATGAAAAACTGTTTTTT. Its translation: CAKRPGQLNEKLFF.

V is TRBV19 and J is TRBJ1-1, with 8 bases matching TRBD1. Germline V CDR1 and CDR2: LNHDA, SQIVND (reference sequence). The V segment lost 5 bases and the J segment 3 bases; nucleotides outside the gene matches: 5. There are 14 residues in the CDR3. The CDR3 is CASSFGQGDTEAFF. The CDR3 nucleotides are TGTGCCAGTAGTTTCGGACAGGGAGACACTGAAGCTTTCTTT.

This chain links TRBV28 with TRBJ1-1; tentatively, D is TRBD1 (6 bases). The germline CDR1 and CDR2 sequences are MDHEN and SYDVKM. CDR3 size: 11 residues. The V gene lost 10 bases and the J gene lost 6 bases, with 12 bases spanning the gap. As DNA, the CDR3 is TGTGCCACGTCCAGGGGCGCTGAAGCTTTCTTT. It is translated as CATSRGAEAFF.

This chain connects TRBV18 to TRBJ1-1; the D gene is possibly TRBD1 (6 bases). The CDR3 runs to 15 residues. With 5 bases removed from V and 2 bases from J, the gap between germline ends came to 15 bases. Per the germline V gene, CDR1 is KGHSH and CDR2 is LQKENI. Here the CDR3 DNA reads TGTGCCAGCTCAATCGGACAGACCCGAAACACTGAAGCTTTCTTT. This codes for CASSIGQTRNTEAFF. Drawing the rest from reference TRBV18 and TRBJ1-1, the complete variable domain is NAGVMQNPRHLVRRRGQEARLRCSPMKGHSHVYWYRQLPEEGLKFMVYLQKENIIDESGMPKERFSAEFPKEGPSILRIQQVVRGDSAAYFCASSIGQTRNTEAFFGQGTRLTVV.

The chain employs TRBV4-1 and TRBJ2-3; 12 bases are a match to TRBD2. Germline V CDR1 and CDR2: MGHRA, YSYEKL. The trim removed 0 bases at V and 5 bases at J, leaving 9 bases unmatched. This CDR3 contains 18 residues. CDR3 in amino acids: CASSQERGLAGGEDTQYF. In DNA form, the CDR3 reads TGCGCCAGCAGCCAAGAACGGGGGCTAGCGGGAGGGGAAGATACGCAGTATTTT.